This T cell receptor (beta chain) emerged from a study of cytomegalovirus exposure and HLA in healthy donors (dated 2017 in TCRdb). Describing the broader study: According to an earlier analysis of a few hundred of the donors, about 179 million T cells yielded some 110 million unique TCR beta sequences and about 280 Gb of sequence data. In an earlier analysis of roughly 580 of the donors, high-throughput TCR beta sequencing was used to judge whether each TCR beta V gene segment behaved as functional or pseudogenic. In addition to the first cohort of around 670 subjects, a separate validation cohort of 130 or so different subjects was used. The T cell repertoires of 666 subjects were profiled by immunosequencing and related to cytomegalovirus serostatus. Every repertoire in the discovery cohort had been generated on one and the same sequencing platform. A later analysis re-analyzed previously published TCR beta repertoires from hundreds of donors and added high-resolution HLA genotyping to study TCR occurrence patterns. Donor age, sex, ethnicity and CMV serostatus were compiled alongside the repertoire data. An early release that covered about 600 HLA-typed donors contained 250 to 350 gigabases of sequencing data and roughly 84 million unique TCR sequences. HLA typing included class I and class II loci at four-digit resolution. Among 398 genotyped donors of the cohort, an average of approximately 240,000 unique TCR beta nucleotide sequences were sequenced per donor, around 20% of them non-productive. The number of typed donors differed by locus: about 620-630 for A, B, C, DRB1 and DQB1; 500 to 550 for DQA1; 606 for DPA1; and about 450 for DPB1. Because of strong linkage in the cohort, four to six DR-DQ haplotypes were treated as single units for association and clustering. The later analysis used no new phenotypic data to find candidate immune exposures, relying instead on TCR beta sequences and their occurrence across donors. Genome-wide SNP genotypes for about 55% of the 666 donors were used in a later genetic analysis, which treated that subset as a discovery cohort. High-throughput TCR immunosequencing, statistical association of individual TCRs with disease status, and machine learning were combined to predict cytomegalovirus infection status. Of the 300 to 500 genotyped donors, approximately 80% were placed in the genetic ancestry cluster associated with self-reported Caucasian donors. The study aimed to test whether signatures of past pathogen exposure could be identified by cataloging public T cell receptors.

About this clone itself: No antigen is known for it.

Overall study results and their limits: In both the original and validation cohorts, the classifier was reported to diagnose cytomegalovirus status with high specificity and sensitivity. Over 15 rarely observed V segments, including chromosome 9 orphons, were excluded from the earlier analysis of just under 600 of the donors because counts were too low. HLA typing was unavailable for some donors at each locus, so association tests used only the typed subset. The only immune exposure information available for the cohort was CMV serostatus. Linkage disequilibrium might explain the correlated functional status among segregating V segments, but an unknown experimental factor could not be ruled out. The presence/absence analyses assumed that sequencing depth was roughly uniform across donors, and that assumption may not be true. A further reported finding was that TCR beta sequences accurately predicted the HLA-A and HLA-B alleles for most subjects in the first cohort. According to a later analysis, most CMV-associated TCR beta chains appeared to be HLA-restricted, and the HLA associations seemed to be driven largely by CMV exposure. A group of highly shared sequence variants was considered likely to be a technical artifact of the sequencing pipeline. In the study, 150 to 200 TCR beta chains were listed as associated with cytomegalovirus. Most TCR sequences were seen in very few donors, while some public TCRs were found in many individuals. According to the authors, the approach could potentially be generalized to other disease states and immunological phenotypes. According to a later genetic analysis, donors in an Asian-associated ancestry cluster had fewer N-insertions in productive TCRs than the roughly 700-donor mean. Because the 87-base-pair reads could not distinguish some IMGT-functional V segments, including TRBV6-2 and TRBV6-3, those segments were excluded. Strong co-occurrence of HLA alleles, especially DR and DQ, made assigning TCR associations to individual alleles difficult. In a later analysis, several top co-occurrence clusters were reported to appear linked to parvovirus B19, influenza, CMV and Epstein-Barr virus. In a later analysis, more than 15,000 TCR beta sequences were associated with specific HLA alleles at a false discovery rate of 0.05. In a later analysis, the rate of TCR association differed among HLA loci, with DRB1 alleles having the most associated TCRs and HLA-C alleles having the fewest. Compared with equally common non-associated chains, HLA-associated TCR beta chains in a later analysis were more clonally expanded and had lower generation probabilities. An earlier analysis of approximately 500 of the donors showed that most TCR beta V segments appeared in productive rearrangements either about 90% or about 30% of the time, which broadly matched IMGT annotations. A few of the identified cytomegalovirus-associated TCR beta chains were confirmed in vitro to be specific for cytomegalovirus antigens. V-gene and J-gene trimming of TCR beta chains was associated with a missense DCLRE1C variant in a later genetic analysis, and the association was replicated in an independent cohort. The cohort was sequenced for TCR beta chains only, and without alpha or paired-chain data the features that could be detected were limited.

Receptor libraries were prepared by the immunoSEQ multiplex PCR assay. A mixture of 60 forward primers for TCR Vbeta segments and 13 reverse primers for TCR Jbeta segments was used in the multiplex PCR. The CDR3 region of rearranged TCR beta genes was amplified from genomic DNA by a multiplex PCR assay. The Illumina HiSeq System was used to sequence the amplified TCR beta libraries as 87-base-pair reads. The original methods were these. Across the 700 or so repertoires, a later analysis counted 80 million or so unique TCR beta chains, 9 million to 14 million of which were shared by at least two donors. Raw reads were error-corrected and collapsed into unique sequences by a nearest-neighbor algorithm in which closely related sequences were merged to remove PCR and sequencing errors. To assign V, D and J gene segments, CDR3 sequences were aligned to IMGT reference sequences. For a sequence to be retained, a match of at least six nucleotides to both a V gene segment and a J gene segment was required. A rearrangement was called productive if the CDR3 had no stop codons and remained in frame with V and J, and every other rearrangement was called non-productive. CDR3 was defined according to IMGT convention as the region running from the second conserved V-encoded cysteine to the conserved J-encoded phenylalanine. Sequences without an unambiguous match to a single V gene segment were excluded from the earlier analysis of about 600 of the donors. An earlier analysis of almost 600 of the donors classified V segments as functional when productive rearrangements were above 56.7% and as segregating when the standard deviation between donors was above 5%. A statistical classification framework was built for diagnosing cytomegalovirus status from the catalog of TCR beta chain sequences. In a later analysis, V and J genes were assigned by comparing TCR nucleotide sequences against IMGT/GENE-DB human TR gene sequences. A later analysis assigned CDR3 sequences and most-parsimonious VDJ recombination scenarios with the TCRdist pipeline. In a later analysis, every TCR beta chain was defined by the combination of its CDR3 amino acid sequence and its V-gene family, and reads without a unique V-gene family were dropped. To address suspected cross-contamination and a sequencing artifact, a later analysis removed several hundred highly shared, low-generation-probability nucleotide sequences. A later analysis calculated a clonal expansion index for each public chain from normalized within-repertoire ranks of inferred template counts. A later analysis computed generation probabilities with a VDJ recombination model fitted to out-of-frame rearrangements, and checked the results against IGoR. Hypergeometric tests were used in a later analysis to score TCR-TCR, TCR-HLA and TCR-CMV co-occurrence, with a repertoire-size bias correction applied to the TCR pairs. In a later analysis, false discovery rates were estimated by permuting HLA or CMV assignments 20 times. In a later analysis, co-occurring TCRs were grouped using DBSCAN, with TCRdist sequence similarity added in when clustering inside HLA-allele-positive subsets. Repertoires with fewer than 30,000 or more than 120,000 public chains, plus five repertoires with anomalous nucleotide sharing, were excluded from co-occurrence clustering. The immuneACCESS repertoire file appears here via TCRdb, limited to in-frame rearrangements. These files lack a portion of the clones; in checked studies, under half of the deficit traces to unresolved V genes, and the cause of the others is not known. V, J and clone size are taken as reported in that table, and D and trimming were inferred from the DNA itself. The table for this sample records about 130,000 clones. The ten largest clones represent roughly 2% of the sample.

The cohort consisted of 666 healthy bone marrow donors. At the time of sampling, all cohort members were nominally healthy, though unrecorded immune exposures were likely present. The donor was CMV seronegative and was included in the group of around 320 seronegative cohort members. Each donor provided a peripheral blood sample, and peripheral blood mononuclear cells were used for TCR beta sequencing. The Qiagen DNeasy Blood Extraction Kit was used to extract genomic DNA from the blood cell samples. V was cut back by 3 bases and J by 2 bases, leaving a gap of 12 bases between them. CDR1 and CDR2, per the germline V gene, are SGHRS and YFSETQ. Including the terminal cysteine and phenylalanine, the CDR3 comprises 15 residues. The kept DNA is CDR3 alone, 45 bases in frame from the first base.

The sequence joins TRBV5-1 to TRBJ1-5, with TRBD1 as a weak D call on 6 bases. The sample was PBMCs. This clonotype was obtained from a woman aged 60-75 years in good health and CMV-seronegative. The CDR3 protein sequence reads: CASSWGSGGNQPQHF. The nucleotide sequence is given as TGCGCCAGCAGCTGGGGTTCAGGGGGCAATCAGCCCCAGCATTTT.